The subject of this entry is one T cell receptor beta chain. The data were obtained in a study of radiotherapy plus CTLA-4 blockade in lung cancer. Overall study context: There were objective responses in roughly 17% of patients, and roughly 33% had disease control.

Assay used: immunoSEQ multiplex PCR; TCRdb lists only in-frame clones, some missing. This repertoire shows about 87,000 clones, around 84% found once; its top ten account for roughly a sixth. Looked up from germline, CDR1 is MDHEN and CDR2 is SYDVKM. The CDR3 runs to 13 residues. Trimming took off 2 bases at V and 11 bases at J, with 15 bases between the two ends. This chain joins TRBV28 and TRBJ2-5; D possibly uses TRBD1 or TRBD2 (6 bases each). Here the sequenced sample was peripheral blood, taken from a patient treated with radiotherapy plus ipilimumab. The receptor comes from a human donor with non-small cell lung cancer that progressed on radiotherapy plus ipilimumab. CDR3 sequence: CASSLQGTGEQYF. CDR3 DNA sequence: TGTGCCAGCAGTTTACAGGGGACGGGAGAGCAGTACTTC.